The sequence of this T cell receptor beta chain was determined in a study of early T cells in non-severe SARS-CoV-2 infection. TCRdb ran MiXCR on the 5' RACE reads and lists one entry per CDR3 protein. This table holds around 70,000 distinct CDR3 sequences, more than 9% found once. The receptor comes from an adult who was a healthcare worker with PCR-confirmed SARS-CoV-2 infection or an uninfected control (not recorded which). The specimen was whole blood.

The CDR3 reads CASAGTPSEAFF. CDR3 bases: TGCGCCAGCGCCGGGACCCCCTCTGAAGCTTTCTTT. The chain recombines TRBV10-2 with TRBJ1-1; D possibly corresponds to TRBD1 (5 bases). In germline, CDR1 is WSHSY, CDR2 SAAADI. V gave up 8 bases and J gave up 6 bases, with 13 bases separating them. The CDR3 spans 12 residues.